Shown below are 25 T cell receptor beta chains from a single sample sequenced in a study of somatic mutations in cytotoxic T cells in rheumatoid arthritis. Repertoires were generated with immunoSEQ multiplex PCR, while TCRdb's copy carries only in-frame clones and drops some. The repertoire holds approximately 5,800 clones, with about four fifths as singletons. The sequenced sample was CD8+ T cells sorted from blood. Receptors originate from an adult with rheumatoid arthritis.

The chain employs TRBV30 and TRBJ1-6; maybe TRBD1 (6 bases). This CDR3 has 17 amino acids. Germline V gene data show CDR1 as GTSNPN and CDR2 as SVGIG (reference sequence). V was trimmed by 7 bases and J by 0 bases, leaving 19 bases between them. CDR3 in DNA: TGTGCCTCTTCCCTACCGGGACATAGCTCCTATAATTCACCCCTCCACTTT. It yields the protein CASSLPGHSSYNSPLHF.

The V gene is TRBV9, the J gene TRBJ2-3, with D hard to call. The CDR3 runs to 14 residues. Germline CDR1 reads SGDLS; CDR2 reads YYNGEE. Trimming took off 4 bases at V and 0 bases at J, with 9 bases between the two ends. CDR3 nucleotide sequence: TGTGCCAGCAGCTATACCTCCAGCACAGATACGCAGTATTTT. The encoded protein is CASSYTSSTDTQYF. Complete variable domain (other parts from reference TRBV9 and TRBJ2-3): DSGVTQTPKHLITATGQRVTLRCSPRSGDLSVYWYQQSLDQGLQFLIQYYNGEERAKGNILERFSAQQFPDLHSELNLSSLELGDSALYFCASSYTSSTDTQYFGPGTRLTVL.

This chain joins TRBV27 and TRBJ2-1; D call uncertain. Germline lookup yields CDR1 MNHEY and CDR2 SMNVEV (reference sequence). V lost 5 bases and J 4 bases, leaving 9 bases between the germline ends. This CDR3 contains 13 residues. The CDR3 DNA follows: TGTGCCAGCAGTCTAGACACATACAATGAGCAGTTCTTC. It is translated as CASSLDTYNEQFF.

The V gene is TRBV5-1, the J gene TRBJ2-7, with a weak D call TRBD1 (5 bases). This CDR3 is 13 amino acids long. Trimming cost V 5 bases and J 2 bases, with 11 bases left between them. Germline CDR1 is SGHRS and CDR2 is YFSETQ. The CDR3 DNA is TGCGCCAGCAGTGGCAGGGCGCCCTACGAGCAGTACTTC. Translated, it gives CASSGRAPYEQYF.

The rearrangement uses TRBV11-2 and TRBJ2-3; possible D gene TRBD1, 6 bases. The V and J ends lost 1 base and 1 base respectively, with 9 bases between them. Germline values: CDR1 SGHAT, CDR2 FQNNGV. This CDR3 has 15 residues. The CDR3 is CASSLGGQGTDTQYF. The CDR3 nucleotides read TGTGCCAGCAGCTTAGGGGGGCAGGGCACAGATACGCAGTATTTT.

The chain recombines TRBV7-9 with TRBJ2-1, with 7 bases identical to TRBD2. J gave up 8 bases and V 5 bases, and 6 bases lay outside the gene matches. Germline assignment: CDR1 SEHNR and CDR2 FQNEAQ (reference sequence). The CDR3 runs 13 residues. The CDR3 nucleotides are TGTGCCAGCAGCCCCGGACTAGGGTATGAGCAGTTCTTC. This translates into CASSPGLGYEQFF.

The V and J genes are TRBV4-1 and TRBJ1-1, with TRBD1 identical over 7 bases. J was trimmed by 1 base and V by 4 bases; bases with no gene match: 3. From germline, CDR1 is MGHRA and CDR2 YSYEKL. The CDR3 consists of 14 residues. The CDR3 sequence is CASSPGQANTEAFF. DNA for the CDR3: TGCGCCAGCAGCCCCGGACAGGCGAACACTGAAGCTTTCTTT.

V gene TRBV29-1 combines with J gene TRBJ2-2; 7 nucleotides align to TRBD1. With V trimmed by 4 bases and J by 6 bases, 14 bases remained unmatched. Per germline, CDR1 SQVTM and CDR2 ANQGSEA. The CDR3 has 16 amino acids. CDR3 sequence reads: CSVAISRGLMSGELFF. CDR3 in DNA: TGCAGCGTTGCAATCAGCAGGGGGTTAATGTCCGGGGAGCTGTTTTTT.

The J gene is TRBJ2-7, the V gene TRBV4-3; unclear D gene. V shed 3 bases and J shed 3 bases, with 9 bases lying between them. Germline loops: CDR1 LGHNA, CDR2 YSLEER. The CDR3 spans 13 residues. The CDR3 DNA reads TGCGCCAGCAGCCAGTGGATGGGCTACGAGCAGTACTTC. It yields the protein CASSQWMGYEQYF.

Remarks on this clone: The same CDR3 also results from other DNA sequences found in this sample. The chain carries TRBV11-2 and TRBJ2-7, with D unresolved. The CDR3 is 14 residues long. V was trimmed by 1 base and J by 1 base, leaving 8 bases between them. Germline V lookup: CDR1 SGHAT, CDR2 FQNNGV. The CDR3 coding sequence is TGTGCCAGCAGCTTAGCGGACGGATCCTACGAGCAGTACTTC. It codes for CASSLADGSYEQYF.

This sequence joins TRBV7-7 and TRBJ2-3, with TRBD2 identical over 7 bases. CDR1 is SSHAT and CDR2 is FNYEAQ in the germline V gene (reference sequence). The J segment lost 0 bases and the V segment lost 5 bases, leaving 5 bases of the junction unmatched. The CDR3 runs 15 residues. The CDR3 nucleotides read TGTGCCAGCAGCAAAAGCGGGGCTAGCACAGATACGCAGTATTTT. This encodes CASSKSGASTDTQYF.

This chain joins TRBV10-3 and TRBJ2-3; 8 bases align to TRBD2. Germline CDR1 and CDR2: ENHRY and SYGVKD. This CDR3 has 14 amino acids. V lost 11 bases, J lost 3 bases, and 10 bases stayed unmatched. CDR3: CACGGSGGTDTQYF. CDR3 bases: TGTGCCTGCGGGGGGAGCGGGGGAACAGATACGCAGTATTTT.

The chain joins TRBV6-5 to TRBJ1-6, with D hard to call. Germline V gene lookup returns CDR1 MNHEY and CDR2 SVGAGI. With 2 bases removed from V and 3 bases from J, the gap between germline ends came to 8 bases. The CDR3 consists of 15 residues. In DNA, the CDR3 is TGTGCCAGCAGTTACGGGGATGACTATAATTCACCCCTCCACTTT. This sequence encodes CASSYGDDYNSPLHF.

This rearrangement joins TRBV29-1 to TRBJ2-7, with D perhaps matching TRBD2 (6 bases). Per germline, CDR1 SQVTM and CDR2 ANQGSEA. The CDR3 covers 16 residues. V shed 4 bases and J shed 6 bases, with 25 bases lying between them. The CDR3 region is CSVVPQVTGALREQYF. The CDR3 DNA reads TGCAGCGTTGTTCCCCAGGTCACGGGAGCACTCCGCGAGCAGTACTTC.

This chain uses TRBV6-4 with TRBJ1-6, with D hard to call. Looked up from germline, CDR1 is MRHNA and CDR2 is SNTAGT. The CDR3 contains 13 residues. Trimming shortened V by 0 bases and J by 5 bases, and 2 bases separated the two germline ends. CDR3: CASSDSNNSPLHF. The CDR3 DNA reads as TGTGCCAGCAGTGACTCGAATAATTCACCCCTCCACTTT.

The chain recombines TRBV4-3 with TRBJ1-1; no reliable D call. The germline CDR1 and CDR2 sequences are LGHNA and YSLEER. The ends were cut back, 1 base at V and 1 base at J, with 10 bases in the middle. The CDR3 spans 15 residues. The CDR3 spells CASSQGARTNTEAFF. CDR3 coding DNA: TGCGCCAGCAGCCAAGGGGCCCGGACGAACACTGAAGCTTTCTTT.

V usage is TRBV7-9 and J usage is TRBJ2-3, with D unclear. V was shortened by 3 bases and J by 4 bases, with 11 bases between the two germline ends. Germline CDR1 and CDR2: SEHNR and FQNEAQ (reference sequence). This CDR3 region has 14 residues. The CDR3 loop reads CASSFQRVADTQYF. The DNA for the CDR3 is TGTGCCAGCAGCTTTCAAAGGGTCGCAGATACGCAGTATTTT.

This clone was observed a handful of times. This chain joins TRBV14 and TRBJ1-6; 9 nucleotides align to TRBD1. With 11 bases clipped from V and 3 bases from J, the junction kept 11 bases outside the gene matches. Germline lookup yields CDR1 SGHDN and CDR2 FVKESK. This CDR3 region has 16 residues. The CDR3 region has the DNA TGTGCCTCCCGGAGGACAGGGGATGGCTATAATTCACCCCTCCACTTT. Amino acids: CASRRTGDGYNSPLHF.

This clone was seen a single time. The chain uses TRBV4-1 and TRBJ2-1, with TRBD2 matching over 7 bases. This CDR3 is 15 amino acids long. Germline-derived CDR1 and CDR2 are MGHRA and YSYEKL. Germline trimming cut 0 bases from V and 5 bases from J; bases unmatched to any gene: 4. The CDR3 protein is CASSQDGLADNEQFF. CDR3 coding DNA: TGCGCCAGCAGCCAAGATGGGCTAGCGGACAATGAGCAGTTCTTC.

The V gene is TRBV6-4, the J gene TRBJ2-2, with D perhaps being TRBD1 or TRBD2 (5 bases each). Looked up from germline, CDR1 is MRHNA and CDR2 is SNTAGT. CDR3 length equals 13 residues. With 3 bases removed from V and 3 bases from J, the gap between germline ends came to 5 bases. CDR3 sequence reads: CASSEGDTGELFF. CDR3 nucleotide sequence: TGTGCCAGCAGTGAGGGGGACACCGGGGAGCTGTTTTTT.

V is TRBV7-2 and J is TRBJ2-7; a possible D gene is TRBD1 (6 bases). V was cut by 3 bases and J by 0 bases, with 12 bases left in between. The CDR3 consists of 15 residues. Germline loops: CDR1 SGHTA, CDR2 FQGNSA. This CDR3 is CASSFGTLSSYEQYF. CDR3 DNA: TGTGCCAGCAGCTTTGGGACACTGAGCTCCTACGAGCAGTACTTC.

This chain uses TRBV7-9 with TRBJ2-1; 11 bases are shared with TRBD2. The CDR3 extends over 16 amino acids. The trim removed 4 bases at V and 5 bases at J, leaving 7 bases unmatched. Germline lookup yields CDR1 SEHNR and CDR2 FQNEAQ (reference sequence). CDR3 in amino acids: CASSSHSGRAHNEQFF. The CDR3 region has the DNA TGTGCCAGCAGCTCACATAGCGGGAGGGCCCACAATGAGCAGTTCTTC.

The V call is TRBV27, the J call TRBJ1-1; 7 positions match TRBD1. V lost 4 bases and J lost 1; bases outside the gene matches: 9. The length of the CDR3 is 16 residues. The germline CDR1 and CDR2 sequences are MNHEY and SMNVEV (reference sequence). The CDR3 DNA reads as TGTGCCAGCAGTTCTTACCAAACAGGGGCGAACACTGAAGCTTTCTTT. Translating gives CASSSYQTGANTEAFF.

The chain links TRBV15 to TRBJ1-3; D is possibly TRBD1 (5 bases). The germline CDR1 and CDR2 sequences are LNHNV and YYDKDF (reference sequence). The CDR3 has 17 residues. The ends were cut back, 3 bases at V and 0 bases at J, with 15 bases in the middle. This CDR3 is CATSRTGGDSSGNTIYF. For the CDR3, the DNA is TGTGCCACCAGCAGGACGGGAGGGGATAGCTCTGGAAACACCATATATTTT.

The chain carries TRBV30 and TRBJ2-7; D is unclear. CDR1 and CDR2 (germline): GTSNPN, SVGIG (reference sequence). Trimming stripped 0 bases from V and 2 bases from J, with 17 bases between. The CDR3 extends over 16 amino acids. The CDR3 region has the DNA TGTGCCTGGAGTGTACTTTTTAGCCCCCTCGCCTACGAGCAGTACTTC. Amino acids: CAWSVLFSPLAYEQYF.